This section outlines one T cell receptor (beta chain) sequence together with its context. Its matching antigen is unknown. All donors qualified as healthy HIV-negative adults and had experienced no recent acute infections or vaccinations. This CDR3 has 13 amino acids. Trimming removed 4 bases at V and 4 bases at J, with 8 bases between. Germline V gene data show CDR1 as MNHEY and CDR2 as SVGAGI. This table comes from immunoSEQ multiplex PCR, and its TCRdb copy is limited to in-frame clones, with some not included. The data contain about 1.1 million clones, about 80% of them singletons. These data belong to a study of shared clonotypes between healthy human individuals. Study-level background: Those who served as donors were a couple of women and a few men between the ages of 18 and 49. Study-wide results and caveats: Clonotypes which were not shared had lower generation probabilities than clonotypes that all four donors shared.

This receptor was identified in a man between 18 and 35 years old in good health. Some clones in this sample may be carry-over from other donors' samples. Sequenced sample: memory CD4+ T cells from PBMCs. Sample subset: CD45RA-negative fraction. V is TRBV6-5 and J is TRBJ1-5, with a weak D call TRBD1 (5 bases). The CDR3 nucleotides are TGTGCCAGCAGTTGGGACGCAAATCAGCCCCAGCATTTT. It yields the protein CASSWDANQPQHF.